What follows is one TCR beta chain and its context. Germline CDR1 and CDR2: GTSNPN and SVGIG (reference sequence). The CDR3 contains 14 residues. The germline V and J ends were trimmed by 0 bases and 7 bases, with 15 bases remaining between them. The data belong to a study of blood T cell repertoires in COVID-19. As for the study in general: Acute-phase and convalescent COVID-19 samples originated in the United States, Italy and Spain.

Original methodology: Reference gene primer amplification in the assay estimated nucleated cell counts. TCRdb's copy holds only in-frame clones and misses some; the assay was immunoSEQ multiplex PCR. That table gives V, J and clone size, and the DNA gave D and trimming. The top ten hold 1.5% to 2% of the sample, which has fewer than 350,000 clones, about nine tenths seen once. Study members were between roughly 18 and 90 years old and lived in approximately 25 US regions. The sequence came from a woman in her 40s who had recovered from COVID-19. Sequencing input: PBMCs or T cells enriched from blood (not recorded which). This rearrangement joins TRBV30 to TRBJ2-5, with D possibly being TRBD2 (7 bases). The CDR3: CAWSVPRGARTQYF. CDR3 nucleotide sequence: TGTGCCTGGAGTGTACCACGGGGGGCCCGGACCCAGTACTTC.